Presented here are 30 T cell receptor beta chains from one specimen sequenced in a study of cytomegalovirus exposure and HLA in healthy donors (dated by TCRdb to about 2017). Library construction relied on the immunoSEQ multiplex PCR assay. The multiplex PCR relied on a mix of 60 forward primers for TCR Vbeta segments and 13 reverse primers for TCR Jbeta segments. In TCRdb, the immuneACCESS table is reduced to in-frame sequences with V and J assigned. These tables do not hold every clone; where another copy was compared, an unresolved V gene accounts for under half, and the others remain unexplained. The sample yields 100,000 or so clones; about 81% were counted once. About 1.5% of the sample comes from the top ten. Input material: PBMCs. These receptors were taken from a man aged 35 to 55 in good health and CMV-seronegative.

The genes are TRBV6-4 and TRBJ1-6, with 7 bases that match TRBD1. The V gene's germline CDR1 is MRHNA and CDR2 SNTAGT. The CDR3 extends over 14 amino acids. V dropped 6 bases and J dropped 5; count of bases not matched to a gene: 4. The CDR3 DNA reads TGTGCCAGCAGAGCCGACAGGGATAATTCACCCCTCCACTTT. This sequence encodes CASRADRDNSPLHF.

The chain combines TRBV5-1 with TRBJ1-2; possible D gene TRBD1, 5 bases. The V end was cut by 0 bases, the J end by 4 bases, with 13 bases between. Germline values: CDR1 SGHRS, CDR2 YFSETQ. The CDR3 sequence is 15 residues long. This CDR3 is CASSLAPVQGYGYTF. The CDR3 coding sequence is TGCGCCAGCAGCTTGGCTCCTGTCCAGGGCTATGGCTACACCTTC.

The V and J genes are TRBV7-9 and TRBJ1-5; possible D gene TRBD1, 6 bases. The CDR3 spans 14 residues. Per germline, CDR1 SEHNR and CDR2 FQNEAQ (reference sequence). Between the trimmed V and J ends, which lost 5 bases and 1 base, there was a span of 9 bases. Written as DNA, the CDR3 is TGTGCCAGCAGCCCACAGGGAAGCAATCAGCCCCAGCATTTT. Translation: CASSPQGSNQPQHF.

The V and J genes are TRBV11-2 and TRBJ1-1; no firm D call. CDR1 SGHAT and CDR2 FQNNGV come from the germline V gene. This CDR3 has 14 residues. With 0 bases removed from V and 2 bases from J, the gap between germline ends came to 7 bases. The CDR3 nucleotides read TGTGCCAGCAGCTTAGACAGGCTTAACACTGAAGCTTTCTTT. Translated, it gives CASSLDRLNTEAFF.

This clone was seen a handful of times. Distinct nucleotide sequences in the sample also encode this CDR3. The V gene is TRBV5-1, the J gene TRBJ1-5, with D perhaps matching TRBD1 (5 bases). The CDR3 is 15 amino acids. The germline V gene encodes CDR1 SGHRS and CDR2 YFSETQ. V dropped 2 bases and J dropped 4 bases, with 13 bases sitting between them. CDR3 amino acids: CASSLSGISNQPQHF. In nucleotides, the CDR3 is TGCGCCAGCAGCTTATCAGGGATATCAAATCAGCCCCAGCATTTT.

The chain employs TRBV6-1 and TRBJ2-3, with D possibly being TRBD2 (5 bases). Trimming took 0 bases from V and 4 from J, leaving 8 bases between them. CDR1 is MNHNS and CDR2 is SASEGT in the germline V gene. The CDR3 is 14 residues long. The CDR3 DNA sequence: TGTGCCAGCAGTGAAGCGAGCGGAGCAGATACGCAGTATTTT. This encodes CASSEASGADTQYF.

The chain is built from TRBV5-1 and TRBJ2-3, with D maybe TRBD1 (6 bases). V was clipped by 0 bases and J by 4 bases, with 12 bases between them. Germline assignment: CDR1 SGHRS and CDR2 YFSETQ. The CDR3 consists of 15 residues. The CDR3 reads CASSLAGQIADTQYF. CDR3 bases: TGCGCCAGCAGCTTGGCCGGACAGATCGCAGATACGCAGTATTTT.

This chain links TRBV7-9 with TRBJ2-5; 9 bases are shared with TRBD1. The V and J ends lost 5 bases and 4 bases, in that order; junction bases with no gene match: 11. Germline assignment: CDR1 SEHNR and CDR2 FQNEAQ (reference sequence). The CDR3 is made up of 16 amino acids. CDR3 sequence: CASSHLRTGVGETQYF. The CDR3 region has the DNA TGTGCCAGCAGCCATCTTCGGACAGGGGTGGGAGAGACCCAGTACTTC. Full variable domain (remainder filled in from reference TRBV7-9 and TRBJ2-5): DTGVSQNPRHKITKRGQNVTFRCDPISEHNRLYWYRQTLGQGPEFLTYFQNEAQLEKSRLLSDRFSAERPKGSFSTLEIQRTEQGDSAMYLCASSHLRTGVGETQYFGPGTRLLVL.

The rearrangement joins TRBV19 to TRBJ1-5, with D tentatively TRBD1 (5 bases). This CDR3 region has 17 residues. CDR1 LNHDA and CDR2 SQIVND come from the germline V gene (reference sequence). Trimming took off 7 bases at V and 1 base at J, with 20 bases between the two ends. CDR3 sequence reads: CASIPSWGVESNQPQHF. The CDR3 nucleotides are TGTGCCAGTATCCCTTCATGGGGGGTCGAAAGCAATCAGCCCCAGCATTTT.

This clone was seen a single time. The rearrangement uses TRBV7-9 and TRBJ2-4, with 14 bases matching TRBD2. CDR1 and CDR2 (germline): SEHNR, FQNEAQ (reference sequence). The CDR3 has 19 amino acids. J was trimmed by 1 base and V by 1 base; bases with no gene match: 6. The chain's CDR3 is CASSLVGTSGGKAKNIQYF. DNA for the CDR3: TGTGCCAGCAGCTTAGTCGGGACTAGCGGGGGAAAGGCCAAAAACATTCAGTACTTC.

DNA of the CDR3: TGCGCCAGCAGCAGAGGGCCGAGCGGAGACACTGAAGCTTTCTTT. It encodes CASSRGPSGDTEAFF. The rearrangement joins TRBV4-1 to TRBJ1-1; D gene unclear. Germline V CDR1 and CDR2: MGHRA, YSYEKL. The CDR3 contains 15 residues. The V and J ends lost 5 bases and 3 bases respectively, with 16 bases between them.

This clone has only a few counts. Here the CDR3 reads CASSGGQGGQPQHF. CDR3 coding DNA: TGCGCCAGCAGTGGGGGACAGGGTGGTCAGCCCCAGCATTTT. The V call is TRBV10-2, the J call TRBJ1-5, with 9 positions matching TRBD1. Germline values: CDR1 WSHSY, CDR2 SAAADI. The CDR3 length is 14 residues. V dropped 4 bases and J dropped 6; count of bases not matched to a gene: 4.

The chain joins TRBV5-4 to TRBJ2-5; maybe TRBD2 (5 bases). V shed 4 bases and J shed 5 bases, with 9 bases lying between them. The CDR3 is 12 residues long. Per germline, CDR1 SGHNT and CDR2 YYREEE (reference sequence). CDR3 in DNA: TGTGCCAGCAGCCAACTAGAGGAGACCCAGTACTTC. It translates to CASSQLEETQYF. The whole variable domain, filled in from reference TRBV5-4 and TRBJ2-5, reads ETGVTQSPTHLIKTRGQQVTLRCSSQSGHNTVSWYQQALGQGPQFIFQYYREEENGRGNFPPRFSGLQFPNYSSELNVNALELDDSALYLCASSQLEETQYFGPGTRLLVL.

The CDR3 DNA is TGTGCCAGCAGTTTAGGAGGATATAGCAATCAGCCCCAGCATTTT. It is translated as CASSLGGYSNQPQHF. V gene TRBV28 combines with J gene TRBJ1-5; no firm D call. This CDR3 region has 15 residues. Trimming removed 2 bases from V and 0 bases from J, with 8 bases in between. Germline V gene lookup returns CDR1 MDHEN and CDR2 SYDVKM. The full variable domain, completed using reference TRBV28 and TRBJ1-5, is DVKVTQSSRYLVKRTGEKVFLECVQDMDHENMFWYRQDPGLGLRLIYFSYDVKMKEKGDIPEGYSVSREKKERFSLILESASTNQTSMYLCASSLGGYSNQPQHFGDGTRLSIL.

The chain links TRBV5-1 to TRBJ1-2; D not resolved. In germline, CDR1 is SGHRS, CDR2 YFSETQ. The CDR3 contains 13 residues. The V gene lost 4 bases and the J gene lost 2 bases, with 9 bases spanning the gap. The CDR3 region has the DNA TGCGCCAGCAGCCCTGGAGCGAACTATGGCTACACCTTC. Protein product: CASSPGANYGYTF.

The chain joins TRBV25-1 to TRBJ1-4, with 7 bases identical to TRBD1. Germline V gives CDR1 MGHDK, CDR2 SYGVNS. This CDR3 spans 16 amino acids. The V segment lost 2 bases and the J segment 10 bases; nucleotides outside the gene matches: 13. CDR3 loop: CASSEITNGTVRKLFF. CDR3 sequence (DNA): TGTGCCAGCAGTGAAATCACTAACGGGACAGTACGAAAACTGTTTTTT.

V usage is TRBV2 and J usage is TRBJ1-6; no reliable D call. CDR3 length: 8 residues. Per germline, CDR1 SNHLY and CDR2 FYNNEI. With 8 bases removed from V and 13 bases from J, the gap between germline ends came to 3 bases. The CDR3 DNA reads as TGTGCCAGCCCGCCCCTCCACTTT. Translated, it gives CASPPLHF.

The chain carries TRBV6-5 and TRBJ1-2, with 7 bases lining up with TRBD1. J lost 2 bases, V lost 7 bases, and 4 bases had no gene match. The CDR3 contains 13 residues. Germline-derived CDR1 and CDR2 are MNHEY and SVGAGI. CDR3 nucleotides: TGTGCCAGCACGCCAGGGGGGAACTATGGCTACACCTTC. It is translated as CASTPGGNYGYTF.

This rearrangement joins TRBV7-9 to TRBJ2-2; possible D gene TRBD1, 5 bases. The germline CDR1 and CDR2 sequences are SEHNR and FQNEAQ (reference sequence). The CDR3 is 15 amino acids. The V end was cut by 8 bases, the J end by 0 bases, with 13 bases between. CDR3: CASLGPTANTGELFF. In DNA, the CDR3 is TGTGCCAGCCTGGGGCCAACCGCGAACACCGGGGAGCTGTTTTTT.

For this clone: This sample includes further DNA sequences coding for the same CDR3. The J gene is TRBJ1-5, the V gene TRBV21-1; the DNA was not compared with TRBD1, the D call given in the table. TRBV21-1 is an annotated pseudogene. This CDR3 has 15 residues. The CDR3 DNA is TGTGCCAGCAGCAAAGACAGGGGTAGCAATCAGCCTCAGCATTTT. It is translated as CASSKDRGSNQPQHF.

The rearrangement links TRBV4-1 to TRBJ2-3; D gene uncertain. V was cut by 1 base and J by 0 bases, with 11 bases left in between. CDR1 MGHRA and CDR2 YSYEKL come from the germline V gene. The CDR3 contains 16 residues. The DNA of the CDR3 is TGCGCCAGCAGCCAAGGGGCAGTCTATAGCACAGATACGCAGTATTTT. Translated: CASSQGAVYSTDTQYF.

The rearrangement uses TRBV28 and TRBJ2-5; 8 bases match TRBD1. The J call is uncertain, as TRBJ2-7 better fits the DNA end. From germline, CDR1 is MDHEN and CDR2 SYDVKM. There are 16 residues in the CDR3. Here the CDR3 reads CASSTGSQGAPYEQYF. CDR3 coding DNA: TGTGCCAGCAGCACCGGGTCGCAGGGGGCCCCCTACGAGCAGTACTTC.

V usage is TRBV27 and J usage is TRBJ2-7; the D gene is possibly TRBD1 (5 bases). The V gene lost 4 bases and the J gene lost 5 bases, with 18 bases spanning the gap. The CDR3 is 15 amino acids. Germline-derived CDR1 and CDR2 are MNHEY and SMNVEV (reference sequence). CDR3 sequence: CASSSFPDSLNEQYF. DNA of the CDR3: TGTGCCAGCAGTTCCTTCCCCGACAGTCTCAACGAGCAGTACTTC.

V usage is TRBV5-8 and J usage is TRBJ1-4, with D hard to call. Trimming pared 4 bases from V and 0 bases from J, leaving 16 bases between. Germline lookup yields CDR1 SGHTS and CDR2 YDEGEE. The CDR3 has 17 amino acids. Written as DNA, the CDR3 is TGTGCCAGCAGCCCCGGTTCCATGCCTTCAACTAATGAAAAACTGTTTTTT. Translation: CASSPGSMPSTNEKLFF.

This sequence joins TRBV4-3 and TRBJ2-7; 7 nucleotides match TRBD2. This CDR3 is 13 amino acids long. CDR1 LGHNA and CDR2 YSLEER come from the germline V gene. Trimming cost V 4 bases and J 5 bases; bases outside gene matches: 5. The CDR3 region has the DNA TGCGCCAGCAGCCTTGGACTAGATCACGAGCAGTACTTC. Its protein is CASSLGLDHEQYF.

The chain links TRBV19 to TRBJ1-6, with a possible D match to TRBD1 (5 bases). The V gene lost 4 bases and the J gene lost 10 bases, with 20 bases spanning the gap. The V gene's germline CDR1 is LNHDA and CDR2 SQIVND (reference sequence). This CDR3 has 16 residues. CDR3 protein: CASSSGTGPTWSPLHF. The DNA of the CDR3 is TGTGCCAGTAGTAGCGGCACAGGTCCTACATGGTCACCCCTCCACTTT.

The rearrangement uses TRBV28 and TRBJ2-7, with D perhaps TRBD2 (7 bases). The CDR3 runs to 15 residues. Trimming removed 7 bases at V and 0 bases at J, with 16 bases between. The V gene's germline CDR1 is MDHEN and CDR2 SYDVKM. This CDR3 is CASTLGGGYSYEQYF. For the CDR3, the DNA is TGTGCCAGCACCCTGGGAGGGGGGTACTCCTACGAGCAGTACTTC.

This clone was seen a few times. V and J are TRBV5-6 and TRBJ2-1; possibly TRBD2 for D (5 bases). Trimming cost V 5 bases and J 3 bases, with 18 bases left between them. The CDR3 contains 16 residues. From germline, CDR1 is SGHDT and CDR2 YYEEEE. The CDR3: CASSKTSGDYYNEQFF. CDR3 sequence (DNA): TGTGCCAGCAGTAAGACCTCCGGGGATTACTACAATGAGCAGTTCTTC.

As to this clone: This specimen includes other DNA sequences encoding the same CDR3. This sequence joins TRBV9 and TRBJ2-2; weak D call: TRBD2 (7 bases). CDR1 SGDLS and CDR2 YYNGEE come from the germline V gene. V lost 0 bases and J lost 0, with 12 bases in between. The CDR3 length is 17 residues. CDR3 nucleotides: TGTGCCAGCAGCGTAGGAGGGGGGGGAGCGAACACCGGGGAGCTGTTTTTT. Amino acid sequence: CASSVGGGGANTGELFF.

The chain combines TRBV6-1 with TRBJ1-4; tentatively, D is TRBD1 (5 bases). The CDR3 is made up of 13 amino acids. Trimming stripped 8 bases from V and 4 bases from J, with 11 bases between. CDR1 is MNHNS and CDR2 is SASEGT in the germline V gene. The CDR3 nucleotides are TGTGCCAGCTACCAGGGCCTTAATGAAAAACTGTTTTTT. As protein: CASYQGLNEKLFF.